This is a list of T cell receptor beta chains from one sample in a study of CD8 T cells in ankylosing spondylitis. TCRdb processed the 5' RACE reads anew with MiXCR; each CDR3 protein has one entry. This sample has 220,000 or so distinct CDR3 sequences; approximately 16% occur once, and the top ten carry under 45%. Source material: blood, either unsorted or a sorted T cell fraction (not recorded which). These receptor sequences come from a male donor with ankylosing spondylitis. CDR3s include the opening cysteine and the closing phenylalanine or tryptophan. Fields, in order: D gene, J gene, clone size, V gene, CDR3 protein, CDR3 DNA. The D gene is left open where the match is weak. Size is omitted from some rows. Given values are once, few, many or a class for expanded clones.

>.|TRBJ1-4|.|TRBV28
CASSLSRGATTNEKLFF
TGTGCCAGCAGTTTATCGCGGGGGGCTACAACTAATGAAAAACTGTTTTTT
>TRBD2|TRBJ2-3|.|TRBV4-2
CASSLEGGRDGDTQYF
TGTGCCAGCAGCCTGGAGGGCGGGAGGGATGGAGATACGCAGTATTTT
>TRBD2|TRBJ2-3|many|TRBV12-3/TRBV12-4
CASSLRLGLAGPSTDTQYF
TGTGCCAGCAGTTTGCGTTTGGGACTAGCGGGCCCAAGCACAGATACGCAGTATTTT
>.|TRBJ2-7|few|TRBV7-9
CASSPPGAGEQYF
TGTGCCAGCAGCCCGCCCGGGGCGGGTGAGCAGTACTTC
>.|TRBJ2-3|many|TRBV5-1
CASSFSSSSTDTQYF
TGCGCCAGCAGCTTCAGCAGTTCTAGCACAGATACGCAGTATTTT
>.|TRBJ2-1|once|TRBV27
CASSLSRDSRPNEQFF
TGTGCCAGCAGTTTATCAAGGGACTCGCGGCCCAATGAGCAGTTCTTC
>TRBD1|TRBJ2-3|few|TRBV5-6
CASSSGQGLDTQYF
TGTGCCAGCAGCTCCGGACAGGGGTTAGATACGCAGTATTTT
>.|TRBJ1-6|.|TRBV6-1
CAINEIQGRNSPLHF
TGTGCCATCAATGAAATACAGGGACGGAATTCACCCCTCCACTTT
>TRBD2|TRBJ2-2|.|TRBV7-3
CASSASLAGEKNTGELFF
TGTGCCAGCAGCGCATCCCTAGCGGGGGAGAAAAACACCGGGGAGCTGTTTTTT
>.|TRBJ2-3|.|TRBV4-1
CASSLLWRANPDTQYF
TGCGCCAGCAGCCTCCTCTGGAGGGCCAACCCAGATACGCAGTATTTT
>.|TRBJ2-5|few|TRBV7-6
CASSLGAEETQYF
TGTGCCAGCAGCTTAGGAGCAGAAGAGACCCAGTACTTC
>.|TRBJ2-1|few|TRBV5-6
CASSMTSSAGEQFF
TGTGCCAGCAGCATGACATCTAGCGCGGGTGAGCAGTTCTTC
>.|TRBJ2-3|.|TRBV7-3
CASSLTGAGTDTQYF
TGTGCCAGCAGCTTAACAGGGGCGGGCACAGATACGCAGTATTTT
>TRBD2|TRBJ2-6|.|TRBV12-3/TRBV12-4
CASSFGTSGGGANVLTF
TGTGCCAGCAGTTTCGGGACTAGCGGGGGTGGGGCCAACGTCCTGACTTTC
>.|TRBJ2-7|.|TRBV20-1
CSASPQDAPFYYEQYF
TGCAGTGCTAGTCCCCAGGATGCACCCTTTTACTACGAGCAGTACTTC
>.|TRBJ2-7|once|TRBV28
CASSPTGGGFHEQYF
TGTGCCAGCAGTCCTACAGGGGGGGGTTTCCACGAGCAGTACTTC
>TRBD1|TRBJ2-7|.|TRBV2
CASSTGEPYEQYF
TGTGCCAGCAGTACAGGGGAACCCTACGAGCAGTACTTC
>.|TRBJ1-1|.|TRBV7-3
CASSLLGVNTEAFF
TGTGCCAGCAGCTTACTTGGGGTGAACACTGAAGCTTTCTTT
>TRBD1|TRBJ2-1|few|TRBV29-1
CSGGTGDSYSEQFF
TGCAGCGGAGGGACAGGGGACTCCTACAGTGAGCAGTTCTTC
>TRBD1|TRBJ2-2|.|TRBV7-9
CASSLPGQGNTGELFF
TGTGCCAGCAGCCTTCCGGGACAGGGGAACACCGGGGAGCTGTTTTTT
>.|TRBJ1-3|once|TRBV12-3/TRBV12-4
CASSLTPPGNTIYF
TGTGCCAGCAGTTTAACCCCCCCCGGAAACACCATATATTTT
>.|TRBJ1-1|.|TRBV13
CASSGRSQGDTEAFF
TGTGCCAGCAGCGGCCGGTCGCAAGGGGACACTGAAGCTTTCTTT
>TRBD1|TRBJ2-2|few|TRBV19
CASRLAGGNTGELFF
TGTGCCAGTAGGCTCGCAGGGGGGAACACCGGGGAGCTGTTTTTT
>TRBD1|TRBJ2-3|few|TRBV12-5
CASGLVIRDRGGGDTQYF
TGTGCTAGTGGTTTGGTGATCCGGGACAGGGGTGGTGGCGATACGCAGTATTTT
>.|TRBJ1-2|.|TRBV25-1
CASSELGMDYGYTF
TGTGCCAGCAGTGAATTAGGGATGGACTATGGCTACACCTTC
>.|TRBJ2-7|.|TRBV7-2
CASSLQGPTYEQYF
TGTGCCAGCAGCTTACAAGGCCCCACCTACGAGCAGTACTTC
>TRBD1|TRBJ2-1|.|TRBV5-6
CASSLGTGRYNEQFF
TGTGCCAGCAGCTTGGGGACAGGGCGCTACAATGAGCAGTTCTTC
>.|TRBJ2-6|few|TRBV2
CASSEGTGPSGANVLTF
TGTGCCAGCAGTGAAGGTACAGGACCCTCTGGGGCCAACGTCCTGACTTTC
>.|TRBJ2-3|few|TRBV4-1
CASSQGLGTQYF
TGCGCCAGCAGCCAGGGTCTTGGTACGCAGTATTTT
>TRBD1|TRBJ2-2|.|TRBV7-9
CASSLGTGYAGELFF
TGTGCCAGCAGCCTAGGGACAGGATACGCCGGGGAGCTGTTTTTT
>TRBD1|TRBJ2-1|.|TRBV7-8
CASSLRQGRYETQFF
TGTGCCAGCAGCCTACGACAGGGTCGGTATGAGACCCAGTTCTTC
>.|TRBJ1-1|.|TRBV29-1
CSSTVDANTEAFF
TGCAGCTCAACAGTTGATGCGAACACTGAAGCTTTCTTT
>.|TRBJ2-7|.|TRBV7-9
CASSLVQGTNSEQYF
TGTGCCAGCAGCTTAGTACAGGGCACTAATTCCGAGCAGTACTTC
>.|TRBJ2-5|few|TRBV5-6
CASSLAWTNIQETQYF
TGTGCCAGCAGCTTGGCCTGGACGAATATCCAAGAGACCCAGTACTTC
>TRBD2|TRBJ2-1|.|TRBV12-3/TRBV12-4
CASSGPSGGPSYNEQFF
TGTGCCAGCAGTGGACCTAGCGGGGGCCCCTCCTACAATGAGCAGTTCTTC
>.|TRBJ1-1|few|TRBV6-5
CASSYSLYPGANTEAFF
TGTGCCAGCAGTTACTCGCTTTACCCGGGGGCTAACACTGAAGCTTTCTTT
>.|TRBJ2-1|.|TRBV27
CASSLTSSYNEQFF
TGTGCCAGCAGCCTCACTAGTTCCTACAATGAGCAGTTCTTC
>.|TRBJ2-7|.|TRBV13
CASREGAGEGEQYF
TGTGCCAGCAGGGAGGGGGCGGGAGAGGGCGAGCAGTACTTC
>.|TRBJ2-7|few|TRBV19
CASSRRGSYDEQYF
TGTGCCAGTAGCCGCAGAGGAAGCTACGACGAGCAGTACTTC
>.|TRBJ1-6|.|TRBV7-9
CASSSSTTGTDPLTLHF
TGTGCCAGCAGCTCATCGACAACCGGGACGGACCCCCTAACCCTCCACTTT
>.|TRBJ1-2|few|TRBV7-9
CASSLGASNYGYTF
TGTGCCAGCAGCTTGGGGGCATCTAACTATGGCTACACCTTC
>.|TRBJ1-5|.|TRBV19
CASSGSYSNQPQHF
TGTGCCAGTAGTGGCAGTTATAGCAATCAGCCCCAGCATTTT
>TRBD1|TRBJ2-7|.|TRBV12-3/TRBV12-4
CASSLRDRGHEQYF
TGTGCCAGCAGTCTCCGGGACAGGGGCCACGAGCAGTACTTC
>.|TRBJ1-2|.|TRBV12-3/TRBV12-4
CASSLSNYGYTF
TGTGCCAGCAGTTTATCAAACTATGGCTACACCTTC
>TRBD2|TRBJ2-1|.|TRBV4-3
CASSQGGGLAGGYNEQFF
TGCGCCAGCAGCCAAGGAGGGGGACTAGCGGGAGGTTACAATGAGCAGTTCTTC
>TRBD1|TRBJ2-1|.|TRBV14
CASSLQGVFRNEQFF
TGTGCCAGCAGCCTCCAGGGGGTTTTTCGCAATGAGCAGTTCTTC
>.|TRBJ2-7|few|TRBV20-1
CSAREIREQYF
TGCAGTGCTAGGGAAATCCGGGAGCAGTACTTC
>.|TRBJ2-7|.|TRBV18
CASSETGYRSYEQYF
TGTGCCAGCTCAGAAACAGGTTACAGATCCTACGAGCAGTACTTC
>.|TRBJ2-7|.|TRBV18
CASSPPINSYEQYF
TGTGCCAGCTCACCACCGATCAACAGCTACGAGCAGTACTTC
>TRBD2|TRBJ2-1|few|TRBV27
CASSSGTSGSNEQFF
TGTGCCAGCAGTTCCGGGACTAGCGGGAGTAATGAGCAGTTCTTC
>.|TRBJ2-1|few|TRBV20-1
CSAILLNPGAEQFF
TGCAGTGCTATTCTTCTTAATCCGGGGGCAGAGCAGTTCTTC
>TRBD1|TRBJ1-2|.|TRBV11-2
CASSLGLRTGWGPGYGYTF
TGTGCCAGCAGCTTAGGTCTGAGGACAGGGTGGGGCCCCGGCTATGGCTACACCTTC
>.|TRBJ1-2|few|TRBV7-9
CASSHGGLYGYTF
TGTGCCAGCAGCCACGGGGGGCTCTATGGCTACACCTTC
>TRBD2|TRBJ2-2|few|TRBV7-7
CASSLNPGLAANTGELFF
TGTGCCAGCAGCTTAAACCCGGGACTAGCCGCGAACACCGGGGAGCTGTTTTTT
>TRBD2|TRBJ2-7|few|TRBV20-1
CSAISGETSYEQYF
TGCAGTGCTATTAGCGGGGAGACCTCCTACGAGCAGTACTTC
>TRBD2|TRBJ2-1|.|TRBV7-2
CASSQAGGSGEQFF
TGTGCCAGCAGCCAAGCGGGAGGGTCTGGAGAGCAGTTCTTC
>TRBD1|TRBJ1-2|few|TRBV5-1
CASSLRQGLEGYTF
TGCGCCAGCAGCTTAAGACAGGGGCTCGAAGGCTACACCTTC
>.|TRBJ2-2|.|TRBV7-2
CASSYPADTPAGELFF
TGTGCCAGCAGCTATCCCGCGGACACCCCAGCCGGGGAGCTGTTTTTT
>.|TRBJ1-6|few|TRBV6-2/TRBV6-3
CASSYGVGYSPLHF
TGTGCCAGCAGTTACGGAGTCGGGTATTCACCCCTCCACTTT